This TCR beta chain was sequenced during a study of vaccination and CD4 T cells after COVID-19 (dated by TCRdb to about 2022). In the study overall: Convalescent patients had a positive SARS-CoV-2 result on nasal swab PCR, and of these patients, 8 or 9 had mild disease and one had severe disease. The convalescent cohort comprised six males and four females, including two Hispanic individuals, seven Caucasians, two Asians and one multiracial person. Participants received two doses of either the Pfizer-BioNTech BNT162b2 vaccine (n=8) or the Moderna mRNA-1273 vaccine (n=2). Post-COVID blood samples from convalescent patients were collected a median of approximately 100 days after diagnosis, with a range of about 35 to 180 days. Post-vaccine blood samples were obtained a median of approximately 70 days after the second vaccine dose, with a range of about 13 to 250 days. A few convalescent patients gave samples both early after vaccination (day 14) and late after vaccination (days 161 to 241). For stimulating the cultures, overlapping spike peptide pools were used, derived from SARS-CoV-2 as well as from the common cold coronaviruses HCoV-NL63, HCoV-OC43 and HCoV-229E. As controls, cultures received a CEFX viral epitope pool (the positive control), an HIV-1 Nef peptide pool (the negative control), or no peptide at all. In ten to eleven COVID-19 convalescent patients and 4 infection-naive healthy vaccine recipients, the spike-specific CD4+ TCR repertoire before mRNA vaccination was compared with the repertoire after mRNA vaccination.

About this clonotype itself: The antigen it binds to is not known. Base quality data are lacking; no much larger clone is found one base away.

Library preparation used PCR. At the Johns Hopkins FTIC core, DNA from the cultured CD4+ T cells underwent TCR sequencing with the Oncomine TCR Beta short-read assay. The QIAamp micro DNA kit was used to extract genomic DNA from the cultured CD4+ T cells. The Oncomine TCR Beta libraries from cultured CD4+ T cells were pooled using unique dual indexes and then sequenced on an Illumina iSeq 100. From the authors' description of their analysis: Non-productive sequences were removed, and CDR3s not starting with C, not ending with F or W, or shorter than 7 amino acids were discarded. The MANAFEST web application identified antigen-specific clonotypes by comparing peptide-stimulated wells against reference wells and other culture wells. To be called positive, a clone needed an FDR below 0.05, an odds ratio above 5, and a productive frequency above 0.1% in at least two of three replicate wells. Cross-reactive clonotypes were defined as significantly expanded in both SARS-CoV-2 spike wells and at least one common cold coronavirus spike condition. Similarity between CDR3 sequences was evaluated in R version 3.6.1 using Levenshtein distances (stringdist) and unrooted phylogenetic trees (ape). TCRdb reworked the public reads: Q25 trimming with fastp, MiXCR clone assembly, productive beta chains retained. Rows with one shared CDR3 protein collapse into an entry with the most common genes and DNA. These V and J calls are TCRdb output, not the study's own analysis. The sample includes over 20,000 distinct CDR3 sequences, with around 30% observed a single time. Clones ranked in the top ten supply approximately 3% of the sample.

Broad study findings and their caveats: Nearly all vaccine-specific clones in convalescent patients (304 of 307) were mono-reactive for SARS-CoV-2 spike rather than cross-reactive with common cold coronaviruses. Among the post-vaccine SARS-CoV-2-reactive clones in convalescent patients, a median around 85% showed up only after vaccination, which suggests vaccine-specific priming. An increase in the median number of SARS-CoV-2-reactive clonotypes from 21 after infection to some 38 after vaccination was observed, but the change was not found to be significant. Relatively few convalescent patients were included in the study, and early timepoints after natural infection were not analyzed.

The CDR3 numbers 16 residues from cysteine through phenylalanine. The only DNA kept is the CDR3, 48 bases in frame from the first base. This specimen's time point label, interpreted: late sampling 161 to 241 days after vaccination in a few convalescent patients. The treatment or condition label on this specimen signifies: roughly ten-day PBMC culture with coronavirus spike peptide pools or control peptides (ViraFEST assay). The ViraFEST assay was used in the study, in which antigen-specific T cells were expanded with peptide pools and expanded clonotypes were subsequently identified by TCR sequencing. The convalescent patients' positive SARS-CoV-2 PCR tests fell between March and December 2020, which was before the Alpha, Beta and Delta variants emerged in the United States. Each well held fewer than 2.5 million PBMCs cultured with roughly 10 ug/ml peptide pools in IMDM containing approximately 5% human AB serum and 10 IU/ml IL-2. On days 3 and 7, half of the culture medium was replaced with fresh IL-2-containing medium. CD4+ T cells were isolated after 10 days of culture through negative selection using the EasySep CD4+ T cell isolation kit. Ficoll-Paque Plus gradient centrifugation was used to isolate PBMCs from whole blood, and the isolated PBMCs were then either used fresh or cryopreserved at -140C. Triplicate wells were generally used for each culture condition.

This chain joins TRBV12-1 to TRBJ2-7; the table's D call of TRBD1 was not tested on the DNA. TRBV12-1 is given as a pseudogene. The receptor comes from a human donor who had recovered from COVID-19. This specimen was CD4+ T cells from blood, cultured in vitro, taken about 7 months after SARS-CoV-2 vaccination. The nucleotides read TGTGCCAGCAGCCAAGATTCCGGGACACGACCCTACGAGCAGTACTTC. It translates as CASSQDSGTRPYEQYF.